The source of this T cell receptor (beta chain) is a study of blood T cell repertoires in COVID-19. Study context: The origin of the acute and convalescent COVID-19 samples was the United States, Italy and Spain.

The CDR3 has 15 residues. V lost 8 bases to trimming and J lost 0 bases, with 11 bases between them. Germline loops: CDR1 SNHLY, CDR2 FYNNEI. Original processing notes: Reference gene primer amplification gave estimated nucleated cell counts. The protocol was immunoSEQ multiplex PCR, while the TCRdb copy is restricted to in-frame clones and leaves out a portion. D and trimming come from the DNA, and the V and J calls and clone size come from that table. This table has about 200,000 clones, approximately 88% appearing once. The gene calls are TRBV2 and TRBJ2-6; unclear D gene. The sequenced sample consisted of peripheral blood. The receptor was isolated from a man aged 35-49 years with acute or convalescent COVID-19. In DNA, the CDR3 is TGTGCCAGCCGAGAGTGGGCCTCTGGGGCCAACGTCCTGACTTTC. It translates to CASREWASGANVLTF. Filled out from reference TRBV2 and TRBJ2-6, the complete variable domain reads EPEVTQTPSHQVTQMGQEVILRCVPISNHLYFYWYRQILGQKVEFLVSFYNNEISEKSEIFDDQFSVERPDGSNFTLKIRSTKLEDSAMYFCASREWASGANVLTFGAGSRLTVL.